Presented here are 26 T cell receptor beta chains from one specimen sequenced in a study of Ad26.COV2.S vaccination and SARS-CoV-2 variants. TCRdb keeps only in-frame clones here, not all; method: immunoSEQ multiplex PCR. The sample consists of approximately 360,000 clones, 83% of them appearing once. Documented treatment: 19 received Ad26.COV2.S at low or high dose, single or two shots; about 5 received placebo; per-sample allocation not given. Day 63 after the first vaccine or placebo injection was the time point for sampling. Sample: peripheral blood, taken in a trial of Ad26.COV2.S vaccine versus placebo. The receptors stem from a person aged 18-65 years who received the Ad26.COV2.S COVID-19 vaccine or a placebo.

The chain uses TRBV6-1 and TRBJ2-7; the D gene could be TRBD1 or TRBD2 (5 bases each). Trimming shortened V by 2 bases and J by 2 bases, and 7 bases separated the two germline ends. CDR1 and CDR2 (germline): MNHNS, SASEGT. CDR3 length equals 13 residues. CDR3 in amino acids: CASSERGPYEQYF. The CDR3 DNA reads as TGTGCCAGCAGTGAAAGGGGACCCTACGAGCAGTACTTC.

This clone came up a few times. The chain is built from TRBV6-1 and TRBJ1-5; D gene ambiguous. V was trimmed by 4 bases and J by 0 bases, leaving 19 bases between them. Germline loops: CDR1 MNHNS, CDR2 SASEGT. CDR3 size: 18 residues. CDR3 nucleotide sequence: TGTGCCAGCAGTGGTCAGACCACGGTGGTAAATAGCAATCAGCCCCAGCATTTT. Translation: CASSGQTTVVNSNQPQHF.

Worth noting for this clone: The identical CDR3 is also encoded by other nucleotide sequences in the sample. The V gene is TRBV5-1, the J gene TRBJ2-2, with D tentatively TRBD1 (6 bases). Germline-derived CDR1 and CDR2 are SGHRS and YFSETQ. V was trimmed by 1 base and J by 2 bases, leaving 12 bases between them. CDR3 length: 16 residues. CDR3 protein: CASSLLLDRNTGELFF. As DNA, the CDR3 is TGCGCCAGCAGCTTGCTGTTGGACAGAAACACCGGGGAGCTGTTTTTT. The full variable domain, completed using reference TRBV5-1 and TRBJ2-2, is KAGVTQTPRYLIKTRGQQVTLSCSPISGHRSVSWYQQTPGQGLQFLFEYFSETQRNKGNFPGRFSGRQFSNSRSEMNVSTLELGDSALYLCASSLLLDRNTGELFFGEGSRLTVL.

Here the CDR3 reads CAWSLGYGYTF. Written as DNA, the CDR3 is TGTGCCTGGTCTTTGGGCTATGGCTACACCTTC. The chain employs TRBV30 and TRBJ1-2, with D unclear. The germline CDR1 and CDR2 sequences are GTSNPN and SVGIG (reference sequence). The CDR3 extends over 11 amino acids. Trimming cost V 5 bases and J 4 bases, with 8 bases left between them. Complete variable domain (other parts from reference TRBV30 and TRBJ1-2): SQTIHQWPATLVQPVGSPLSLECTVEGTSNPNLYWYRQAAGRGLQLLFYSVGIGQISSEVPQNLSASRPQDRQFILSSKKLLLSDSGFYLCAWSLGYGYTFGSGTRLTVV.

The chain links TRBV4-2 to TRBJ1-3; no definite D call. Per the germline V gene, CDR1 is LGHNA and CDR2 is YNFKEQ. This CDR3 contains 14 residues. V gave up 1 base and J gave up 8 bases, with 12 bases separating them. The CDR3 reads CASSQVSIGYTIYF. DNA for the CDR3: TGTGCCAGCAGCCAAGTTTCCATTGGGTACACCATATATTTT.

This clone occurred once. This chain connects TRBV11-2 to TRBJ1-1; TRBD1 matches 10 bases. Per the germline V gene, CDR1 is SGHAT and CDR2 is FQNNGV. The CDR3 has 16 residues. J gave up 3 bases and V 5 bases, and 9 bases lay outside the gene matches. CDR3 nucleotides: TGTGCCAGCAGCCCGTGGGACAGGGGTGGCTACACTGAAGCTTTCTTT. Amino acids: CASSPWDRGGYTEAFF.

V gene TRBV24-1 combines with J gene TRBJ1-1; 7 nucleotides line up with TRBD1. V was clipped by 7 bases and J by 6 bases; unmatched bases: 4. In germline, CDR1 is KGHDR, CDR2 SFDVKD. This CDR3 region has 12 residues. The CDR3 bases are TGTGCCACCAGCGCAGGGGGGTCTGAAGCTTTCTTT. Encoded protein: CATSAGGSEAFF.

V gene TRBV19 combines with J gene TRBJ1-1; a possible D gene is TRBD1 (5 bases). From germline, CDR1 is LNHDA and CDR2 SQIVND (reference sequence). This CDR3 is 16 amino acids long. V shed 7 bases and J shed 3 bases, with 21 bases lying between them. This CDR3 reads CASTQKGRPQDTEAFF. Written as DNA, the CDR3 is TGTGCCAGTACCCAAAAGGGGCGGCCGCAGGACACTGAAGCTTTCTTT.

The rearrangement joins TRBV6-5 to TRBJ1-5; D is uncertain. The CDR3 extends over 15 amino acids. The germline V gene has CDR1 MNHEY and CDR2 SVGAGI. The V end was cut by 7 bases, the J end by 5 bases, with 18 bases between. CDR3 coding DNA: TGTGCCAGCACGCCACGGGAGGGCGGTCATCAGCCCCAGCATTTT. Residues: CASTPREGGHQPQHF.

The V gene is TRBV11-2, the J gene TRBJ2-7, with 9 bases lining up with TRBD2. Unmatched junction bases numbered 4, after V lost 3 bases and J lost 1 base. In germline, CDR1 is SGHAT, CDR2 FQNNGV. The CDR3 has 15 amino acids. DNA of the CDR3: TGTGCCAGCAGCTTTGCTAGCGGGGTTTCCTACGAGCAGTACTTC. Translating it yields CASSFASGVSYEQYF.

J is TRBJ2-7 and V is TRBV6-5; D not resolved. Germline V gives CDR1 MNHEY, CDR2 SVGAGI. V lost 2 bases to trimming and J lost 1 base, with 6 bases between them. There are 13 residues in the CDR3. The CDR3 loop reads CASSYGPSYEQYF. The CDR3 DNA reads TGTGCCAGCAGTTACGGTCCTTCCTACGAGCAGTACTTC.

The V call is TRBV2, the J call TRBJ1-6; no clear D. The CDR3 loop spans 14 amino acids. V gave up 8 bases and J gave up 8 bases, with 16 bases separating them. Germline V lookup: CDR1 SNHLY, CDR2 FYNNEI. The CDR3 bases are TGTGCCAGCTCAAGGAGGCGTTATGATTCACCCCTCCACTTT. Translated, it gives CASSRRRYDSPLHF.

The gene calls are TRBV2 and TRBJ2-6; D is uncertain. Germline CDR1 is SNHLY and CDR2 is FYNNEI. Trimming cost V 3 bases and J 2 bases, with 5 bases left between them. The CDR3 contains 14 residues. The CDR3 region has the DNA TGTGCCAGCAGTGAGACGACTGGGGCCAACGTCCTGACTTTC. This sequence encodes CASSETTGANVLTF.

This chain joins TRBV18 and TRBJ2-7, with 13 bases lining up with TRBD2. The CDR3 runs to 16 residues. Germline lookup yields CDR1 KGHSH and CDR2 LQKENI. V dropped 3 bases and J dropped 6; count of bases not matched to a gene: 8. CDR3 sequence (DNA): TGTGCCAGCTCACCCCAAGGGACTAGCGGGACGATCGAGCAGTACTTC. Protein product: CASSPQGTSGTIEQYF.

This chain links TRBV11-2 with TRBJ1-2; D call uncertain. The V gene lost 1 base and the J gene lost 6 bases, with 6 bases spanning the gap. The CDR3 is 12 amino acids. Germline assignment: CDR1 SGHAT and CDR2 FQNNGV. The CDR3 DNA reads TGTGCCAGCAGCTTAGCCGGGGATGGCTACACCTTC. Protein: CASSLAGDGYTF.

The rearrangement uses TRBV10-1 and TRBJ1-1; maybe TRBD1 (5 bases). There are 17 residues in the CDR3. V lost 7 bases and J lost 0, with 21 bases in between. The germline V gene encodes CDR1 WNHNN and CDR2 SYGVQD (reference sequence). As DNA, the CDR3 is TGCGCCAGCACCTCTTCGGCGGAAGGACACCTGAACACTGAAGCTTTCTTT. Translating it yields CASTSSAEGHLNTEAFF.

The rearrangement joins TRBV3-1 (or the pseudogene TRBV3-2) to TRBJ1-3; 8 nucleotides match TRBD1. The CDR3 has 15 residues. V gave up 4 bases and J gave up 4 bases; unmatched junction bases: 6. CDR1 is LGHDT, CDR2 YNNKEL, per germline (reference sequence). The CDR3 region has the DNA TGTGCCAGCAGCCGACAGGGGTCACGCGGAAACACCATATATTTT. It specifies CASSRQGSRGNTIYF.

J is TRBJ2-7 and V is TRBV27; 7 nucleotides match TRBD2. The CDR3 sequence is 14 residues long. Germline V gene sequence: CDR1 MNHEY, CDR2 SMNVEV (reference sequence). J gave up 3 bases and V 10 bases, and 12 bases lay outside the gene matches. The CDR3 nucleotides are TGTGCCACCTCCCCGGGACTAAACGGCTACGAGCAGTACTTC. This gives the protein CATSPGLNGYEQYF.

The V and J genes are TRBV19 and TRBJ1-1; no definite D call. The ends were cut back, 0 bases at V and 3 bases at J, with 8 bases in the middle. The CDR3 is 14 residues long. Per the germline V gene, CDR1 is LNHDA and CDR2 is SQIVND (reference sequence). CDR3 DNA sequence: TGTGCCAGTAGTATAGATCTGTGGGACACTGAAGCTTTCTTT. It yields the protein CASSIDLWDTEAFF.

A note on this clone: At one boundary the junction diverges from the germline segment, which might be a read error. This chain connects TRBV24-1 to TRBJ1-1; D is possibly TRBD1 (6 bases). The CDR3 totals 15 residues. Germline lookup yields CDR1 KGHDR and CDR2 SFDVKD. The CDR3 loop is CATSDTGQGNTGAFF. CDR3 in DNA: TGTGCCACCAGTGACACGGGGCAGGGGAACACTGGAGCTTTCTTT.

The chain has TRBV18 and TRBJ2-6; D possibly corresponds to TRBD2 (6 bases). V was pared by 3 bases and J by 4 bases, with 10 bases between. Germline values: CDR1 KGHSH, CDR2 LQKENI. The CDR3 is 15 amino acids. The chain's CDR3 is CASSPTGVGANVLTF. The CDR3, as DNA: TGTGCCAGCTCACCGACGGGGGTCGGGGCCAACGTCCTGACTTTC.

The chain combines TRBV18 with TRBJ2-5, with TRBD2 matching over 11 bases. V dropped 8 bases and J dropped 2; count of bases not matched to a gene: 22. The CDR3 covers 20 residues. CDR1 and CDR2 from the germline V gene are KGHSH and LQKENI. The chain's CDR3 is CASVKLFPAGLAELQETQYF. As DNA, the CDR3 is TGTGCCAGCGTAAAACTGTTCCCTGCGGGACTAGCGGAGTTACAAGAGACCCAGTACTTC.

The chain uses TRBV15 and TRBJ2-7; D unclear. This CDR3 has 14 amino acids. The V gene's germline CDR1 is LNHNV and CDR2 YYDKDF (reference sequence). V was shortened by 1 base and J by 4 bases, with 11 bases between the two germline ends. CDR3 nucleotide sequence: TGTGCCACCAGCAGAGCCCGACCGCCGTACGAGCAGTACTTC. Its protein is CATSRARPPYEQYF.

The chain employs TRBV6-5 and TRBJ2-7, with unresolved D. CDR1 MNHEY and CDR2 SVGAGI come from the germline V gene. CDR3 length: 14 amino acids. Between the trimmed V and J ends, which lost 2 bases and 3 bases, there was a span of 11 bases. Here the CDR3 reads CASSYGPDGYEQYF. CDR3 in DNA: TGTGCCAGCAGTTACGGGCCAGACGGCTACGAGCAGTACTTC.

This clone occurred once. V and J are TRBV5-1 and TRBJ2-5, with 7 nucleotides matching TRBD2. The junction had 5 bases not matched to a gene; V was cut back by 3 bases and J by 0 bases. The CDR3 sequence is 15 residues long. Germline CDR1 SGHRS, CDR2 YFSETQ. The CDR3 is CASSSGGAYQETQYF. CDR3 coding DNA: TGCGCCAGCAGCTCGGGGGGAGCGTACCAAGAGACCCAGTACTTC.

V gene TRBV7-2 combines with J gene TRBJ2-1, with 10 bases aligning to TRBD2. From germline, CDR1 is SGHTA and CDR2 FQGNSA. The CDR3 totals 15 residues. The trim removed 5 bases at V and 12 bases at J, leaving 13 bases unmatched. CDR3 loop: CASSEKWGSGRGQFF. CDR3 coding DNA: TGTGCCAGCAGCGAAAAATGGGGGAGCGGGAGGGGGCAGTTCTTC.